This TCR beta chain was observed in a study of T cells in Graves' hyperthyroidism and ophthalmopathy. RNA transcripts were the template for amplifying TCR beta CDR3 regions. The study used the HTBI primer set for a first-round RT-PCR of the TCR CDR3. TCRdb analysed the multiplex PCR reads with MiXCR anew, one entry per CDR3 protein. This table holds a few hundred thousand distinct CDR3 sequences, 15% to 19% found once. This CDR3 is built from 17 residues. Germline CDR1 and CDR2: SGHAT and FQDESV (reference sequence). V was pared by 4 bases and J by 0 bases, with 6 bases of the junction left unmatched. When ophthalmopathy did not progress within 18 months, Graves' hyperthyroidism was considered stable. Extraction of PBMCs used roughly 9.3 ml of fresh peripheral blood.

The V gene is TRBV11-1, the J gene TRBJ2-2; the match to TRBD1 covers 9 bases. This clonotype was obtained from a young woman with Graves' hyperthyroidism. The source material was blood. DNA for the CDR3: TGTGCCAGCAGCTGGCGGACAGGGGCATCGAACACCGGGGAGCTGTTTTTT. This codes for CASSWRTGASNTGELFF.